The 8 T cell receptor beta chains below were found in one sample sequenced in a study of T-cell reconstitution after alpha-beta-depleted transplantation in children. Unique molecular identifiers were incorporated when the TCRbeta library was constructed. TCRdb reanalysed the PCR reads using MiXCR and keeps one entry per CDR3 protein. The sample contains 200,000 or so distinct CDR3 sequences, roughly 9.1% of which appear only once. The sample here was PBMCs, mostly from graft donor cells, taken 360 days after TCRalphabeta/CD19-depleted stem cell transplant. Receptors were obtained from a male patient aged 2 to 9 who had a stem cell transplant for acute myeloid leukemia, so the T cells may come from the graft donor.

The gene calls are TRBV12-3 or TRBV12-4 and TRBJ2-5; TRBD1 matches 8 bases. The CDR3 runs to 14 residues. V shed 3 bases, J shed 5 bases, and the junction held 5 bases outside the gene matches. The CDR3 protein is CASSFGQGGETQYF. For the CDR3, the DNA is TGTGCCAGCAGTTTCGGACAGGGTGGGGAGACCCAGTACTTC.

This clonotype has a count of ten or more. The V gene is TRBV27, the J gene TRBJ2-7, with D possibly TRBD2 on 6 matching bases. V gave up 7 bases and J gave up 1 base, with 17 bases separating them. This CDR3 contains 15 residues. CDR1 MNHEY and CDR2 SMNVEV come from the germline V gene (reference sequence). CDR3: CASTPAGWKSYEQYF. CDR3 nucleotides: TGTGCCAGCACCCCTGCGGGGTGGAAGTCCTACGAGCAGTACTTC.

CDR3 DNA: TGTGCCAGCAGTTGGGACAGGGAGGCCTCTGGGGCCAACGTCCTGACTTTC. Encoded protein: CASSWDREASGANVLTF. The V call is TRBV28, the J call TRBJ2-6; 9 bases fit TRBD1. The V segment lost 4 bases and the J segment 0 bases; nucleotides outside the gene matches: 4. This CDR3 region has 17 residues. Germline V gene lookup returns CDR1 MDHEN and CDR2 SYDVKM.

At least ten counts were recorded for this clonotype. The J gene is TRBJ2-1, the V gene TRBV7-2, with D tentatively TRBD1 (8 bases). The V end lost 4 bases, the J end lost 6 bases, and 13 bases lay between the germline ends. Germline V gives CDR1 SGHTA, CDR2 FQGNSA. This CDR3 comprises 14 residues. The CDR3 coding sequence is TGTGCCAGCAGCTCGGACAGGGAGGGCAATGAGCAGTTCTTC. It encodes CASSSDREGNEQFF.

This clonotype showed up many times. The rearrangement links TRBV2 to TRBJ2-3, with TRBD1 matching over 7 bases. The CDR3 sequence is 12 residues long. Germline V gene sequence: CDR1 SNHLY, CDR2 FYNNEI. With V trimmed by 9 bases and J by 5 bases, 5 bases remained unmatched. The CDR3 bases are TGTGCCAGTCAGGGGGACGGAGATACGCAGTATTTT. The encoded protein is CASQGDGDTQYF. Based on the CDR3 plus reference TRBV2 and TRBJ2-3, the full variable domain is EPEVTQTPSHQVTQMGQEVILRCVPISNHLYFYWYRQILGQKVEFLVSFYNNEISEKSEIFDDQFSVERPDGSNFTLKIRSTKLEDSAMYFCASQGDGDTQYFGPGTRLTVL.

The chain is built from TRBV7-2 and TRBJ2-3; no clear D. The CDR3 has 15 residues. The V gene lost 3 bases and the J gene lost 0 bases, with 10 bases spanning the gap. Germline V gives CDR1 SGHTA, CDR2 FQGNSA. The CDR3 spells CASSFSLDSTDTQYF. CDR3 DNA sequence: TGTGCCAGCAGCTTTTCCCTGGACAGCACAGATACGCAGTATTTT.

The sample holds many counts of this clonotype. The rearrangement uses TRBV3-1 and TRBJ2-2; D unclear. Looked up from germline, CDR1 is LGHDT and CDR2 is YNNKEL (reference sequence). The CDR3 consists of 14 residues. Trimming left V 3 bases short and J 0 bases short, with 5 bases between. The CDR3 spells CASSQFANTGELFF. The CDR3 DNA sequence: TGTGCCAGCAGCCAGTTCGCGAACACCGGGGAGCTGTTTTTT. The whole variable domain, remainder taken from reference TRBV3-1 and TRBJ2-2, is DTAVSQTPKYLVTQMGNDKSIKCEQNLGHDTMYWYKQDSKKFLKIMFSYNNKELIINETVPNRFSPKSPDKAHLNLHINSLELGDSAVYFCASSQFANTGELFFGEGSRLTVL.

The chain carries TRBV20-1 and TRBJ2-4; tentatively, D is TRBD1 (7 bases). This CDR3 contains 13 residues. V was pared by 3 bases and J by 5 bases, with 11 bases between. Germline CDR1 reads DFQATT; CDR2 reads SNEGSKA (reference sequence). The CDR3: CSASPRGENIQYF. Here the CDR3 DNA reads TGCAGTGCTAGCCCCAGGGGGGAAAACATTCAGTACTTC.